Presented here are 13 T cell receptor beta chains from one specimen sequenced in a study of shared clonotypes between healthy human individuals. Sequenced by immunoSEQ multiplex PCR; TCRdb stores in-frame clones only, minus some. The sample has roughly 520,000 clones, roughly 95% seen once; the top ten hold 0.05% to 0.07%. Sample: naive CD4+ T cells sorted from blood. The subset was: CD45RA+ positively selected. The source of these receptors is a woman in her twenties or thirties in good health.

As regards this clone: The germline gene is not matched at one end of the junction; a read error may be the cause. The chain combines TRBV6-1 with TRBJ1-3; TRBD1 agrees at 7 bases. CDR1 and CDR2 from the germline V gene are MNHNS and SASEGT. This CDR3 has 15 residues. The DNA of the CDR3 is TGTGCCAGCAGGGAAGACAGGGTGCGTGGAAACACCATATATTTT. Residues: CASREDRVRGNTIYF.

The V gene is TRBV28, the J gene TRBJ1-5; TRBD1 might be the D (6 bases). V was clipped by 4 bases and J by 5 bases, with 6 bases between them. Per the germline V gene, CDR1 is MDHEN and CDR2 is SYDVKM. This CDR3 is 12 amino acids long. The CDR3 region is CASSWGHQPQHF. The CDR3 coding sequence is TGTGCCAGCAGTTGGGGGCATCAGCCCCAGCATTTT.

V and J are TRBV4-2 and TRBJ2-7; D ambiguous. Deletions cut 0 bases from V and 5 bases from J, with 17 bases between. This CDR3 spans 16 amino acids. Germline CDR1 and CDR2: LGHNA and YNFKEQ. Here the CDR3 DNA reads TGTGCCAGCAGCCAAGAGTCTACAGTCACCCACGACGAGCAGTACTTC. Encoded protein: CASSQESTVTHDEQYF.

A remark on this clone: Other DNA sequences in this sample translate to the same CDR3. DNA for the CDR3: TGTGCCAGCAGCTTAGGCCTAGGGCGAGCGGGAGGATCCTACGAGCAGTACTTC. Translation gives CASSLGLGRAGGSYEQYF. The chain links TRBV13 to TRBJ2-7; 9 bases align to TRBD2. CDR3 length: 18 amino acids. Trimming cost V 0 bases and J 1 base; bases outside gene matches: 10. Germline V lookup: CDR1 PRHDT, CDR2 FYEKMQ (reference sequence).

The genes are TRBV6-5 and TRBJ2-7, with 7 positions matching TRBD1. V lost 4 bases, J lost 2 bases, and 11 bases stayed unmatched. The length of the CDR3 is 16 residues. Germline V gene lookup returns CDR1 MNHEY and CDR2 SVGAGI. The CDR3 loop reads CASSLLGGGSAYEQYF. The CDR3 bases are TGTGCCAGCAGTTTATTAGGGGGCGGATCGGCCTACGAGCAGTACTTC.

J is TRBJ2-7 and V is TRBV11-2, with 8 bases identical to TRBD2. V lost 6 bases, J lost 3 bases, and 4 bases stayed unmatched. Germline V gene data show CDR1 as SGHAT and CDR2 as FQNNGV. The CDR3 spans 13 residues. The CDR3 is CASRFSGIYEQYF. The DNA of the CDR3 is TGTGCCAGCAGGTTTAGCGGGATCTACGAGCAGTACTTC.

V and J are TRBV27 and TRBJ2-7; 7 bases are a match to TRBD1. CDR1 and CDR2 from the germline V gene are MNHEY and SMNVEV (reference sequence). With V trimmed by 4 bases and J by 3 bases, 9 bases remained unmatched. This CDR3 has 15 amino acids. The CDR3 DNA sequence: TGTGCCAGCAGTTCGGCCAGGGGGAGAGGCTACGAGCAGTACTTC. Encoded protein: CASSSARGRGYEQYF.

The count of this clone is one. The chain has TRBV10-3 and TRBJ2-7; 8 bases agree with TRBD1. V gave up 6 bases and J gave up 8 bases; unmatched junction bases: 12. The CDR3 has 14 residues. The germline gives CDR1 ENHRY, CDR2 SYGVKD. The CDR3 DNA reads TGTGCCATCAGCCCGGCGACAGGGGATCCCAAGCAGTACTTC. Its translation is CAISPATGDPKQYF.

The chain links TRBV5-1 to TRBJ2-7; TRBD1 aligns across 7 bases. Germline CDR1 reads SGHRS; CDR2 reads YFSETQ. The J segment lost 1 base and the V segment lost 2 bases, leaving 9 bases of the junction unmatched. The CDR3 is 16 amino acids. The CDR3 DNA reads TGCGCCAGCAGCTTAACATTCCGGGACAGTTCCTACGAGCAGTACTTC. Its translation is CASSLTFRDSSYEQYF.

The genes are TRBV11-2 and TRBJ1-2; D remains ambiguous. Germline-derived CDR1 and CDR2 are SGHAT and FQNNGV. The CDR3 spans 11 residues. V lost 5 bases and J 8 bases, leaving 9 bases between the germline ends. DNA for the CDR3: TGTGCCAGCAGCGTCGGTATGGGCTACACCTTC. Protein: CASSVGMGYTF.

This clone was seen only once. V usage is TRBV27 and J usage is TRBJ1-2; 8 bases fit TRBD1. The V gene end was trimmed by 4 bases and the J gene end by 4 bases; junction bases not matched to a gene: 5. The CDR3 is 14 residues long. The germline gives CDR1 MNHEY, CDR2 SMNVEV (reference sequence). CDR3 in amino acids: CASSSTGGGYGYTF. CDR3 DNA sequence: TGTGCCAGCAGTTCAACAGGGGGAGGCTATGGCTACACCTTC.

The genes are TRBV5-1 and TRBJ2-7, with D tentatively TRBD1 or TRBD2 (5 bases each). The CDR3 is 14 residues long. In germline, CDR1 is SGHRS, CDR2 YFSETQ. Trimming pared 0 bases from V and 3 bases from J, leaving 10 bases between. DNA for the CDR3: TGCGCCAGCAGCTTGGGTGATGGGGGCTACGAGCAGTACTTC. Amino acid sequence: CASSLGDGGYEQYF.

This chain's CDR3 is CASSLILQGGETQYF. In DNA form, the CDR3 reads TGTGCCAGCAGTTTGATACTCCAAGGTGGGGAGACCCAGTACTTC. The J gene is TRBJ2-5, the V gene TRBV28; D uncertain. Germline CDR1 MDHEN, CDR2 SYDVKM. The length of the CDR3 is 15 residues. V lost 3 bases to trimming and J lost 5 bases, with 16 bases between them.